This T cell receptor beta chain was captured by sequencing in a study of T cell changes during pregnancy in multiple sclerosis. TCRdb's copy holds only in-frame clones and misses some; the assay was immunoSEQ multiplex PCR. The sample gives around 72,000 clones, around nine tenths of which show up once; 0.4% to 0.45% is in the top ten. A single count supports this clone. CDR3 length equals 14 residues. V was pared by 5 bases and J by 5 bases, with 8 bases of the junction left unmatched. CDR1 and CDR2 from the germline V gene are LNHNV and YYDKDF (reference sequence). The sequence derives from a female donor with multiple sclerosis, enrolled in a pregnancy study. The material sequenced was CD4+ T cells from peripheral blood mononuclear cells, taken before pregnancy. The J gene is TRBJ2-5, the V gene TRBV15, with 7 bases fitting TRBD1. CDR3 nucleotide sequence: TGTGCCACCAGCGCCCGACAGGGTTGGGAGACCCAGTACTTC. Translation gives CATSARQGWETQYF.